This record concerns one TCR beta chain sequence. Its cognate antigen is unknown. These data belong to a study of T-cell memory formation after mild COVID-19. Study background: Among the donors, TCR clusters were largely specific to each donor.

Study-wide results and caveats: Day 15 to 85 contracting clones showed balanced CD4/CD8; later expanders leaned CD4+.

Germline lookup yields CDR1 SGHRS and CDR2 YFSETQ. The CDR3 is made up of 13 amino acids. Trimming cost V 4 bases and J 7 bases; bases outside gene matches: 6. Constant-segment primers and 5'RACE yielded cDNA libraries for TCR alpha and TCR beta, each carrying sample barcodes and UMIs. TCRdb redid the calling of the 5' RACE reads with MiXCR, one entry per CDR3 protein. This repertoire shows 550,000 to 700,000 distinct CDR3 sequences, approximately 18% found once; its top ten account for more than 10%. This clonotype originated in an adult woman who had mild COVID-19 (a few samples of this study predate the infection). Cell type and time point are not known. The chain combines TRBV5-1 with TRBJ1-1; TRBD1 aligns across 8 bases. The sample taken for sequencing was PBMCs or a T cell subset sorted from them (not recorded which). CDR3 nucleotide sequence: TGCGCCAGCAGCCCACAGGGGGAACATGAAGCTTTCTTT. Protein: CASSPQGEHEAFF.